This TCR beta chain stems from a study of T cell responses to AZD1222 COVID-19 vaccine. At the level of the study: The analysis combined second doses at about 4 or about 12 weeks. Study-wide results and caveats: In the spike-specific TCR repertoire, nearly half reportedly target unmutated variant regions.

Sequencing was performed with immunoSEQ multiplex PCR; in TCRdb, only in-frame clones are kept and a portion is missing. The sample includes 84,000 or so clones, 80% to 90% of them seen just once. Points on this clone: The antigen remains undetermined.

The CDR3 contains 17 residues. Trimming left V 1 base short and J 4 bases short, with 16 bases between. Per the germline V gene, CDR1 is MGHRA and CDR2 is YSYEKL. V gene TRBV4-1 combines with J gene TRBJ2-2; D not certain. The source was peripheral blood, collected on day 0 of AZD1222 vaccination. This clonotype was sampled from an adult in good health. The CDR3 nucleotides are TGCGCCAGCAGCCAAGCGTCCAGCAGTTTCGTCACCGGGGAGCTGTTTTTT. Protein sequence: CASSQASSSFVTGELFF.